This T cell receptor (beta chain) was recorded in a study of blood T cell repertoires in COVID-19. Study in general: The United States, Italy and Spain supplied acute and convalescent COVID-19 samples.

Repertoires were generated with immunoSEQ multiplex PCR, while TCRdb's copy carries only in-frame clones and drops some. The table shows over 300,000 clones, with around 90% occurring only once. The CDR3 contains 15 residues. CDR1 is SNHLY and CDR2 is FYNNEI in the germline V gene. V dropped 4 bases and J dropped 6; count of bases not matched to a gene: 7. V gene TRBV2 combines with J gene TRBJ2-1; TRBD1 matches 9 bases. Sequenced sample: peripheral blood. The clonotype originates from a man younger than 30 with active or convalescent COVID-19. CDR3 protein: CASSVPGQGSNEQFF. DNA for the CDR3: TGTGCCAGCAGTGTACCGGGACAGGGTTCCAATGAGCAGTTCTTC. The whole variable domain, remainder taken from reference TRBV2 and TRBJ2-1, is EPEVTQTPSHQVTQMGQEVILRCVPISNHLYFYWYRQILGQKVEFLVSFYNNEISEKSEIFDDQFSVERPDGSNFTLKIRSTKLEDSAMYFCASSVPGQGSNEQFFGPGTRLTVL.